The clone carrying this T cell receptor beta chain was counted ten times or more. What it binds is not known. Germline CDR1 is SGDLS and CDR2 is YYNGEE. This CDR3 has 14 residues. The ends were cut back, 3 bases at V and 3 bases at J, with 7 bases in the middle. Noted time point: newly diagnosed GD, antithyroid drugs for less than 3 months. The TCR library used RNA extracted from PBMCs. These data originate in a study of regulatory T cells in long-lasting Graves disease. Study-level information: Patients with new Graves' disease had used antithyroid drugs below 3 months. Overall study results and limits: Repertoires from persistent disease leaned toward TRBV28, TRBJ1-2 and TRBJ2-5.

Relying on iRepertoire HTBI primers and Arm-PCR of CDR3 regions, the team built TCR beta libraries. Each CDR3 protein gets one entry after TCRdb re-called the multiplex PCR reads with MiXCR. The sample holds roughly 350,000 distinct CDR3 sequences; over 15% are singletons and the top ten take 25% to 30%. These records were also assigned to another study, of T cells in Graves' hyperthyroidism and ophthalmopathy. That work adds: The study used the HTBI primer set for a first-round RT-PCR of the TCR CDR3. Ophthalmopathy was identified by the model a median 6.5 months ahead of onset.

Sequenced material: peripheral blood mononuclear cells (PBMCs), taken at new diagnosis, from a patient treated with antithyroid drugs. V usage is TRBV9 and J usage is TRBJ1-6, with D uncertain. The sequence was obtained from a man aged 35 to 55 with Graves disease. CDR3 in amino acids: CASSAESYNSPLHF. The CDR3 DNA is TGTGCCAGCAGCGCGGAAAGCTATAATTCACCCCTCCACTTT.